These 2 T cell receptor beta chains originate from one sample sequenced in a study of blood T cells in healthy people across ages. It was with a sample-barcoded 5' primer and a J-beta primer mix that a second PCR of roughly 7 to 11 cycles was run. TCRdb redid the calling of the 5' RACE reads with MiXCR, one entry per CDR3 protein. The data contain hundreds of thousands of distinct CDR3 sequences, approximately 24% of them singletons. The data also belong to a second study, concerning T cells of mothers and their children.

The sequencing input was blood. These TCRs come from a boy aged 5-17 years in good health.

The chain employs TRBV29-1 and TRBJ2-5; the D is unclear. The germline V gene has CDR1 SQVTM and CDR2 ANQGSEA. The CDR3 runs 13 residues. V lost 8 bases and J lost 5, with 18 bases in between. The CDR3 sequence: CSTRRRVGETQYF. CDR3 coding DNA: TGCAGCACTCGACGGCGTGTGGGGGAGACCCAGTACTTC.

The rearrangement joins TRBV5-1 to TRBJ2-5, with D possibly being TRBD1 (6 bases). TRBJ2-1 matches the DNA end more closely, so the J call is doubtful. This CDR3 spans 13 amino acids. CDR1 is SGHRS, CDR2 YFSETQ, per germline. CDR3 region: CASSFDRNNEQFF. The CDR3 DNA sequence: TGCGCCAGCAGCTTTGACAGGAACAATGAGCAGTTCTTC.